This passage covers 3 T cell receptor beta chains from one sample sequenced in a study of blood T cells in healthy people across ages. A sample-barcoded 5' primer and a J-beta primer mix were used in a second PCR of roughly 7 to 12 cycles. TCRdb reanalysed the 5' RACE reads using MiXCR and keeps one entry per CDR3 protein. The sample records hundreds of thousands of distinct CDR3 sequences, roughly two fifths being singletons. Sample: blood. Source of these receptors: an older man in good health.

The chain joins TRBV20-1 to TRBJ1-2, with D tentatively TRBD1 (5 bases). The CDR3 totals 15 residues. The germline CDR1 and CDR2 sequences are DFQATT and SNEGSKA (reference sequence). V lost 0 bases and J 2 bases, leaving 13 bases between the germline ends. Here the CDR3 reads CSARDDGAQNYGYTF. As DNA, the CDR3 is TGCAGTGCTAGAGATGACGGGGCCCAGAACTATGGCTACACCTTC.

CDR3 nucleotides: TGTGCCAGCAAACAGGGATACACCGGGGAGCTGTTTTTT. It yields the protein CASKQGYTGELFF. The V and J genes are TRBV6-1 and TRBJ2-2; weak D call: TRBD1 (6 bases). Trimming removed 7 bases from V and 3 bases from J, with 9 bases in between. The CDR3 has 13 amino acids. The germline V gene has CDR1 MNHNS and CDR2 SASEGT.

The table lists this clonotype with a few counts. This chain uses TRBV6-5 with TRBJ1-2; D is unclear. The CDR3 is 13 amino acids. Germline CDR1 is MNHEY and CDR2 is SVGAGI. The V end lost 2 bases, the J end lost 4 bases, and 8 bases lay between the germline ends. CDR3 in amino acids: CASSYEAAYGYTF. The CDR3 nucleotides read TGTGCCAGCAGTTACGAGGCAGCCTATGGCTACACCTTC.